What follows describes a single T cell receptor beta chain. No antigen is known for it. One base away there is no much larger clone; base qualities are not given. This beta chain was picked up by a library intended for alpha chains and is off target, so its count carries little meaning. Sample time point, as interpreted from the label and publication: sample taken at primary tumor resection. Donors were under 95 patients with early-stage, untreated non-small cell lung cancer from the lung TRACERx cohort. For TCR sequencing, whole RNA was extracted from tumor and nontumor lung tissue, or from cryopreserved PBMC samples, and no cell sorting was done. A patient was chosen for TCR sequencing only when enough RNA was available from at least two tumor regions. A lung pathologist reviewed the tumor and adjacent nontumor lung specimens before the specimens were selected. Based on the germline V gene (reference sequence), the CDR1 and CDR2 sequences are SEHNR and FQNEAQ. Relative to germline, V is missing 4 bases and J is missing 5 bases, with 7 bases of the junction outside any gene match. From its cysteine to its phenylalanine, the CDR3 spans 16 amino acids. Just the 48-base CDR3 DNA is kept, in frame starting at base 1.

This sample is drawn from a study of spatial heterogeneity in lung cancer (dated by TCRdb to between 2018 and 2021). The study in broad terms: More beta-chain than alpha-chain transcripts were consistently detected, likely reflecting higher beta-chain transcript abundance. In tumor regions, TCR transcript counts showed a strong correlation with a T cell transcriptional module score derived from matched bulk RNA-seq. In the raw uncorrected reads, each unique combination of TCR and UMI appeared on average more than ten times. In non-small cell lung cancer, the study quantitatively compared TCR alpha and beta repertoires across several tumor regions, matched nontumor lung, and blood. TCR repertoire features were related to nonsynonymous mutation counts determined by whole-exome sequencing of tumor tissue. At surgery, around 200 tumor regions, around 64 matched nontumor lung samples and 45 to 60 PBMC samples were TCR-sequenced for both alpha and beta chains.

Results the study describes overall, beyond this receptor: TCR-seq was estimated to cover only about 7.6% of tumor T cells for alpha chains and 13% for beta chains. Confirming at a functional level the hypothesis that regional TCRs recognize regional mutations was considered to require additional single-cell paired TCR alpha and beta sequencing. The number of expanded intratumoral alpha and beta TCRs correlated with the tumor nonsynonymous mutation count. Counts of ubiquitous and regional expanded TCRs were found to correlate with counts of ubiquitous and regional nonsynonymous mutations, respectively.

The library came from 5' RACE. Sequencing instrument: NextSeq 500. To allow correction of PCR and sequencing errors, the TCR library protocol tagged every TCR cDNA molecule with a unique molecular identifier. The original pipeline was this. Decombinator tools were used for TCR identification, UMI-based error correction and CDR3 extraction. TCRs above a frequency of 2 per 1,000, corresponding to the top 1% of the tumor frequency distribution, were defined as expanded. Expanded tumor TCRs were classed as regional if statistically deemed absent (corrected P<0.05) from at least one tumor region, otherwise ubiquitous. Rényi diversity was computed with the R vegan package after subsampling each repertoire 100 times to 5,000 TCRs. CDR3 similarity networks were built from amino acid triplet string-kernel similarity, connecting CDR3s with pairwise similarity above 0.82. The raw public reads went through TCRdb reprocessing: fastp at Q25, MiXCR clone calling, in-frame beta chains kept. Identical CDR3 proteins give one entry, which carries the most common genes and DNA. TCRdb, not the authors, supplied the V and J calls. Here the sample has under 20,000 distinct CDR3 sequences; approximately 6.2% occur a single time. Approximately 6.2% of the sample comes from the top ten.

The origin of this receptor is a male donor with early-stage non-small cell lung cancer. This material consisted of lung tumor tissue, taken at surgery. Here the chain combines TRBV7-9 and TRBJ2-7; 14 junctional bases match TRBD2. The nucleotide sequence is TGTGCCAGCAGCTCCCGACTAGCGGGAGGGACCCACGAGCAGTACTTC. Its translation reads: CASSSRLAGGTHEQYF.